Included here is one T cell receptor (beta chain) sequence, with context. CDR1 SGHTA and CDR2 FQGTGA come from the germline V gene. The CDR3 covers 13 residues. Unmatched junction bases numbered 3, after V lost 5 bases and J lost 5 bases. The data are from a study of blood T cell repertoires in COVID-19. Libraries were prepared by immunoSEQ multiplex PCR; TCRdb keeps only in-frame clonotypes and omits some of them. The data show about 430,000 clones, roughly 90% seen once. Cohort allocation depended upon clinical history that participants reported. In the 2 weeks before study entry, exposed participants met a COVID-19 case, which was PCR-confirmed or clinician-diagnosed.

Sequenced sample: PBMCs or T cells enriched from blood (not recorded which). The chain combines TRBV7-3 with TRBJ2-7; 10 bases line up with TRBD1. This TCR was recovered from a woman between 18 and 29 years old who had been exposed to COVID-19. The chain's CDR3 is CASSPGQGDEQYF. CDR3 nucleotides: TGTGCCAGCAGCCCCGGACAGGGGGACGAGCAGTACTTC.